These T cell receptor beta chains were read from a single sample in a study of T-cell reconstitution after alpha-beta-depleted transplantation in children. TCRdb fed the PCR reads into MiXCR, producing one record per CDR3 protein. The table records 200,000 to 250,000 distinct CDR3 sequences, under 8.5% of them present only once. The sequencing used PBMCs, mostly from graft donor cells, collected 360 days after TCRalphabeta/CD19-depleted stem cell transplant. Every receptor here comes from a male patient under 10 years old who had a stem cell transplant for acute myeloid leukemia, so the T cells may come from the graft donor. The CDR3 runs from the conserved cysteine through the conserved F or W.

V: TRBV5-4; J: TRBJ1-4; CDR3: CASSLGSRPLEKLFF
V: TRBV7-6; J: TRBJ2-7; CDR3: CASSLYGYFHEQYF
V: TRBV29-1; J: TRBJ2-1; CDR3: CSVEEGRKSYNEQFF
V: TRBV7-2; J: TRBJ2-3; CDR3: CASRPYAQGTDTQYF
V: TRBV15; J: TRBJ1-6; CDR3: CATSKDRSSYNSPLHF
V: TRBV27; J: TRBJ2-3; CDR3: CASSFDRVGSDTQYF
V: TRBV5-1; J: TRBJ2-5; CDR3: CASSSGTGGDETQYF
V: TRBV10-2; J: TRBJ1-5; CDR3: CASSESRGFNQPQHF
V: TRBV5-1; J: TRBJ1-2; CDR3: CASSLGGGSFAFNYGYTF
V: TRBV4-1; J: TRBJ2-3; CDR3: CASSQDLAPPTDTQYF
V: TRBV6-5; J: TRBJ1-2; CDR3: CASSYPVVGGQGTNYGYTF
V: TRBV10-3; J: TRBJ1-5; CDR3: CAISEWGLGQPQHF
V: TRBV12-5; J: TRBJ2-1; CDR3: CASGSPGGTFRNEQFF
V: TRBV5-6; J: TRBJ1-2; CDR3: CASSLPGGFSRDGYTF
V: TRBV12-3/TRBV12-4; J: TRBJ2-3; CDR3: CASSLTRGDTQYF
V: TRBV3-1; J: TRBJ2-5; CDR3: CASSPIPPGGLQETQYF
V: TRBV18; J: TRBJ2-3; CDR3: CASSTGLAGSTDTQYF
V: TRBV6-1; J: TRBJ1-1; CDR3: CASSNQEALNTEAFF